This TCR beta chain was sequenced in a study of graft-versus-host responses after intestinal transplantation. The overall study: Induction with anti-thymocyte globulin, then tacrolimus and steroids for three to four years, was given to all recipients. Study outcomes and limitations: Recipient marrow contained GvH clones, some of which appeared first in ileum or blood.

A word on this clone: Its target is not known.

Only in-frame clones appear in the TCRdb table, and some are missing; sequencing was by immunoSEQ multiplex PCR. This repertoire shows 90,000 to 120,000 clones, 87% found once; its top ten account for around 0.76%. CDR1 SEHNR and CDR2 FQNEAQ come from the germline V gene (reference sequence). The ends were cut back, 3 bases at V and 1 base at J, with 14 bases in the middle. CDR3 length: 16 amino acids. Specimen: unstimulated CD4+ T cells sorted from spleen or lymph node cells, collected before transplant. The genes are TRBV7-9 and TRBJ2-3; no firm D call. The receptor was derived from a human donor who was the organ donor for an intestinal transplant. CDR3 in DNA: TGTGCCAGCAGCTTGTATCGGCAATCCCGCACAGATACGCAGTATTTT. Translating it yields CASSLYRQSRTDTQYF.